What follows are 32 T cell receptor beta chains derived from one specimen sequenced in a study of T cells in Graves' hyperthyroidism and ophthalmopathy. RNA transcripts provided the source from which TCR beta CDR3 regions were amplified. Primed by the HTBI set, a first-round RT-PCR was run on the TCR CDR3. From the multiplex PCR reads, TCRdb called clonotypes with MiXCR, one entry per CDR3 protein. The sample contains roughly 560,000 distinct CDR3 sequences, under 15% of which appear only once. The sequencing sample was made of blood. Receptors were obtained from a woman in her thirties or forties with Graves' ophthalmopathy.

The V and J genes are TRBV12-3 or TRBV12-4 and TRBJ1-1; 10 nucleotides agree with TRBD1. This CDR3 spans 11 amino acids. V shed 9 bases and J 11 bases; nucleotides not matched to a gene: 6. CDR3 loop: CARSRDRGAFF. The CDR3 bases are TGTGCCAGGTCCCGGGACAGGGGTGCTTTCTTT.

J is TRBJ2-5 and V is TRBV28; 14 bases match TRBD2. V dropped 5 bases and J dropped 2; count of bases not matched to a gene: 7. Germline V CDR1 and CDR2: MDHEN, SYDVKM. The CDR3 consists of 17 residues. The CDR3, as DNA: TGTGCCAGCAGTAGACTAGCGGGAGGGATGATTCAAGAGACCCAGTACTTC. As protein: CASSRLAGGMIQETQYF.

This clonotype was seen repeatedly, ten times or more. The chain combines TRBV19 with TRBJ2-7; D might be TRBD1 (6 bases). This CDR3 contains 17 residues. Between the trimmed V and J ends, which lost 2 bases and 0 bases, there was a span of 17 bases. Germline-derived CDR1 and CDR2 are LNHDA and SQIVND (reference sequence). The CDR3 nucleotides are TGTGCCAGTAGTATAAAGGGTGGGGGCAGAAGCTCCTACGAGCAGTACTTC. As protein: CASSIKGGGRSSYEQYF.

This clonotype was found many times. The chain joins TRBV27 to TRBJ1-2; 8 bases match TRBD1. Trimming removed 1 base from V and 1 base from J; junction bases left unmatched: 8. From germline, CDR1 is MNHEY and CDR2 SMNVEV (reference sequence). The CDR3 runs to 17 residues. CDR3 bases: TGTGCCAGCAGTTTATGGGACAGGAGTCAAAGTAACTATGGCTACACCTTC. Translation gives CASSLWDRSQSNYGYTF.

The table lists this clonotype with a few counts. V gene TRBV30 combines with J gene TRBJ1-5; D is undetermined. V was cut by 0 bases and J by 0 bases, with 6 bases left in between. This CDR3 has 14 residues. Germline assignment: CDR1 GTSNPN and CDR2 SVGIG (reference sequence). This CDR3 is CAWSVGDSNQPQHF. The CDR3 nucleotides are TGTGCCTGGAGTGTCGGGGATAGCAATCAGCCCCAGCATTTT.

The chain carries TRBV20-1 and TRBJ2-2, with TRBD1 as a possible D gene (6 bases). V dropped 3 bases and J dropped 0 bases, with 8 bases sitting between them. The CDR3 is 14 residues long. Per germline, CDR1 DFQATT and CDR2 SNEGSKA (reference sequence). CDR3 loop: CSASQGTNTGELFF. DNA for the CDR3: TGCAGTGCTAGCCAGGGGACGAACACCGGGGAGCTGTTTTTT.

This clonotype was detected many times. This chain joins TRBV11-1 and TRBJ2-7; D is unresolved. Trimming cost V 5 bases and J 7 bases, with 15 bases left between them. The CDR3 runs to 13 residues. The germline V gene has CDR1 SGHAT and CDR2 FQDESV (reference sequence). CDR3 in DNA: TGTGCCAGCAGCCGAGATCCGCTGGGAGAGCAGTACTTC. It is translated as CASSRDPLGEQYF.

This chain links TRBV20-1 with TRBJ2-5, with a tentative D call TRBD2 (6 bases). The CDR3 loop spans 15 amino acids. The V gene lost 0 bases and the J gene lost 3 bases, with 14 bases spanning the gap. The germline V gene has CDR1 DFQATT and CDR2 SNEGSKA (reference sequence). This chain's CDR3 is CSARDQSLAEETQYF. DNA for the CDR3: TGCAGTGCTAGAGATCAGTCACTAGCTGAAGAGACCCAGTACTTC.

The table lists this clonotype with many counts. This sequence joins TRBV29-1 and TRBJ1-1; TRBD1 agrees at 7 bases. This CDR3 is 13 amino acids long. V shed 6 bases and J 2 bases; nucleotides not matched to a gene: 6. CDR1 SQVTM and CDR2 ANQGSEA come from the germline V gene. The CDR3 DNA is TGCAGCGTCCTGACAGGGAGCAACACTGAAGCTTTCTTT. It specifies CSVLTGSNTEAFF.

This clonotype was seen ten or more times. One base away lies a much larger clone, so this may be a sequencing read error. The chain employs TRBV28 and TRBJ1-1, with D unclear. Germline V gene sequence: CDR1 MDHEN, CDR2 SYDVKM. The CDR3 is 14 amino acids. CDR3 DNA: TGTACCAGCAGTTACAGATTCGCGGACACTGAAGCTTTCTTT. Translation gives CTSSYRFADTEAFF.

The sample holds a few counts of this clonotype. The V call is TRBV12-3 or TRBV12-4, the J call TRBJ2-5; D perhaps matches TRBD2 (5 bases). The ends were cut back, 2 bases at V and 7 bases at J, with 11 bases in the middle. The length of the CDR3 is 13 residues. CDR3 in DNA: TGTGCCAGCAGTTTATCGGGGTACAGGACCCAGTACTTC. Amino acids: CASSLSGYRTQYF.

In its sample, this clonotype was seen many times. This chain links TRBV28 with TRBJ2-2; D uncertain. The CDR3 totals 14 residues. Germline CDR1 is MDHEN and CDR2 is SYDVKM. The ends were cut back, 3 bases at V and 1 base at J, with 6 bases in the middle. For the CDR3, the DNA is TGTGCCAGCAGTTTTCGGCTGAACACCGGGGAGCTGTTTTTT. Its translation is CASSFRLNTGELFF.

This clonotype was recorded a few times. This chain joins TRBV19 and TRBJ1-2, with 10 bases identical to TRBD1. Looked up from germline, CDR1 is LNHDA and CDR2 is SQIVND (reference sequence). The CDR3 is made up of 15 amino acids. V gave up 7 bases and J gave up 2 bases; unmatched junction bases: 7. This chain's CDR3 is CASTSGTGDNYGYTF. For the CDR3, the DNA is TGTGCCAGTACCTCCGGGACAGGGGACAACTATGGCTACACCTTC.

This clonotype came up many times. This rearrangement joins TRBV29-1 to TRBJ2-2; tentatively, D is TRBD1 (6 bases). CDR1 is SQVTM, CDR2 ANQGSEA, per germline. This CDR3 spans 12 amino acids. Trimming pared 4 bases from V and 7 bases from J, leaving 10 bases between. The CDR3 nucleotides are TGCAGCGTTGGGGGGCGCGGCGGGGAGCTGTTTTTT. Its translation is CSVGGRGGELFF.

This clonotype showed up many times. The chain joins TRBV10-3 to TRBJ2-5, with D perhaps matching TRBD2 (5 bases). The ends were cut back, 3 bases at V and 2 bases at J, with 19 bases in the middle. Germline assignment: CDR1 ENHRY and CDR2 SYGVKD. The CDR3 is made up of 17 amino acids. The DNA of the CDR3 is TGTGCCATCAGTGATCCCCCCCGCCAGAGCGGTCAAGAGACCCAGTACTTC. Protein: CAISDPPRQSGQETQYF.

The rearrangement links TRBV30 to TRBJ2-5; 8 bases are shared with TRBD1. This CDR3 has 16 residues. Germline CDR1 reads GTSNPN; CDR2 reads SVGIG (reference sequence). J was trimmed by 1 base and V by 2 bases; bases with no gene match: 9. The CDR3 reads CAWSLGPTGVQETQYF. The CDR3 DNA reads TGTGCCTGGAGTCTTGGACCGACAGGGGTCCAAGAGACCCAGTACTTC.

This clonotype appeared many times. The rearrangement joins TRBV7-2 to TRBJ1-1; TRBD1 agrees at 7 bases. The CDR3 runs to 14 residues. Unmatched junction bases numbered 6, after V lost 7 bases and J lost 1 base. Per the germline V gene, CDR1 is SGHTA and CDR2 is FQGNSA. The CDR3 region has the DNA TGTGCCAGCATGGTGCAGGGGGAGAACACTGAAGCTTTCTTT. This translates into CASMVQGENTEAFF.

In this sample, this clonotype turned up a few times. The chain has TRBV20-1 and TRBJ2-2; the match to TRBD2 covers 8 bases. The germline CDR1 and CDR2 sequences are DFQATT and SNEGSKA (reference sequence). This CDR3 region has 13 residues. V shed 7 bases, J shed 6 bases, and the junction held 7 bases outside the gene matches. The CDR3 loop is CSVNGLAPGELFF. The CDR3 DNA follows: TGCAGTGTCAACGGACTAGCCCCCGGGGAGCTGTTTTTT.

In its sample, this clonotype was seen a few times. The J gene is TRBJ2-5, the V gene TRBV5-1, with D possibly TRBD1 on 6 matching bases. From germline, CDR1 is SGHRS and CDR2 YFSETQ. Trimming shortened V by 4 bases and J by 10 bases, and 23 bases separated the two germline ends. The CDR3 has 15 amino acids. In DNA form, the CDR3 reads TGCGCCAGCAGCCAACAGGGCGGCATTTGGATGGACCAGTACTTC. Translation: CASSQQGGIWMDQYF.

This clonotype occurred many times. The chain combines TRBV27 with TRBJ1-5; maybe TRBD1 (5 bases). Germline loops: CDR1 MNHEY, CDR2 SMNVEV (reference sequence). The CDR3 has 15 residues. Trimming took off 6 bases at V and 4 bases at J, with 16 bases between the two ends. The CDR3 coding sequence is TGTGCCAGCAGCCCATCAGGGCAGGTTAATCAGCCCCAGCATTTT. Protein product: CASSPSGQVNQPQHF.

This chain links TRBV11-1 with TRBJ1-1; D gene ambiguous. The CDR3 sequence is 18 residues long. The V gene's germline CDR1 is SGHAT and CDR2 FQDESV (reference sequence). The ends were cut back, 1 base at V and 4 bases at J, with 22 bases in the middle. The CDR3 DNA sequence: TGTGCCAGCAGCTTAGTAGGTGGGAGGGAGGGATGGAGCACTGAAGCTTTCTTT. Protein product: CASSLVGGREGWSTEAFF.

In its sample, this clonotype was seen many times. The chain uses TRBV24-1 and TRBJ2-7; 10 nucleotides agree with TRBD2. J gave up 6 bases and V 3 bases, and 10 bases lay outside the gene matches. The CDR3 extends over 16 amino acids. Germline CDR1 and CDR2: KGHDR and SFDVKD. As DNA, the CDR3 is TGTGCCACCAGTGATCTCCGGGCTAGCGGGAGCGGCGAGCAGTACTTC. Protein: CATSDLRASGSGEQYF.

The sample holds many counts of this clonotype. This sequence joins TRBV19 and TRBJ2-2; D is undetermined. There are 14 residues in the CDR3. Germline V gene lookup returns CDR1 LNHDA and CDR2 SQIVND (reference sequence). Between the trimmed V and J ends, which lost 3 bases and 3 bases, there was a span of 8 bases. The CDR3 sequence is CASSMRHYTGELFF. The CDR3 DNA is TGTGCCAGTAGTATGAGACACTACACCGGGGAGCTGTTTTTT.

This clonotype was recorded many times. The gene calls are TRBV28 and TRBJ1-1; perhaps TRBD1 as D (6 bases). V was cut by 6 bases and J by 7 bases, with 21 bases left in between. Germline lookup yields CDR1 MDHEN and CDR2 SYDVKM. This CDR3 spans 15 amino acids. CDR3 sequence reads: CASSLFQQGTDEAFF. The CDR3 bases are TGTGCCAGCAGCCTCTTCCAACAGGGTACGGATGAAGCTTTCTTT.

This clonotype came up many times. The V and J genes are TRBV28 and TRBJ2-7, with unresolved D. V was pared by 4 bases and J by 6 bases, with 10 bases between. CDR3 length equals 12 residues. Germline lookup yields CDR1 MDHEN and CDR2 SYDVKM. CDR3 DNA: TGTGCCAGCAGTTGGGGTCATAGCGAGCAGTACTTC. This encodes CASSWGHSEQYF.

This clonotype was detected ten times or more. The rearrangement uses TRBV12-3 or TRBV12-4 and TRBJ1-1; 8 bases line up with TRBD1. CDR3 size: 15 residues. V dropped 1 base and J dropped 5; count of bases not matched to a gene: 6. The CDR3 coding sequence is TGTGCCAGCAGTTTAGTGACAGGGGTTAGAACTGAAGCTTTCTTT. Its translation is CASSLVTGVRTEAFF.

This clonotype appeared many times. CDR3 nucleotides: TGTGCCAGCAGTTTAAGTTTGGGACCTCAGTACTTC. This encodes CASSLSLGPQYF. The chain has TRBV12-3 or TRBV12-4 and TRBJ2-7; the D call may be TRBD1 or TRBD2 (5 bases each). The CDR3 spans 12 residues. Trimming removed 2 bases at V and 10 bases at J, with 12 bases between.

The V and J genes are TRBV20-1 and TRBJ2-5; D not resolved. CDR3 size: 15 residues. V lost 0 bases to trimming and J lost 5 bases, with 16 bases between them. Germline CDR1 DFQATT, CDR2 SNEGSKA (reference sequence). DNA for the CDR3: TGCAGTGCTAGAGATCTCGGCAGGTCAGCGGAGACCCAGTACTTC. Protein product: CSARDLGRSAETQYF.

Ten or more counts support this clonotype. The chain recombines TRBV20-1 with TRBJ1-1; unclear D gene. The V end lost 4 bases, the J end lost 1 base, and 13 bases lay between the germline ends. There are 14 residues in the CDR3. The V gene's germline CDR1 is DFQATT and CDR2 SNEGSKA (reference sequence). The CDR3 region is CSAIPGPGNTEAFF. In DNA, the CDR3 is TGCAGTGCTATTCCGGGCCCCGGGAACACTGAAGCTTTCTTT.

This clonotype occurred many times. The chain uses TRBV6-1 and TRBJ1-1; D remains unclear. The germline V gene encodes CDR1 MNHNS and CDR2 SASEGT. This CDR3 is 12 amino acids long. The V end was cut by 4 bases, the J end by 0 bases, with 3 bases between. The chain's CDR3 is CASSVVNTEAFF. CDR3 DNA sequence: TGTGCCAGCAGTGTCGTGAACACTGAAGCTTTCTTT.

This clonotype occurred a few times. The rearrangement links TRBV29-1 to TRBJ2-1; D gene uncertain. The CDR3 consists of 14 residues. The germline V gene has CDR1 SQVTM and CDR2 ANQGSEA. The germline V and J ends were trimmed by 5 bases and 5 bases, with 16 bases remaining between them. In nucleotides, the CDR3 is TGCAGCGTTAGTAAGTGGCAGTCGGACAATGAGCAGTTCTTC. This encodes CSVSKWQSDNEQFF.

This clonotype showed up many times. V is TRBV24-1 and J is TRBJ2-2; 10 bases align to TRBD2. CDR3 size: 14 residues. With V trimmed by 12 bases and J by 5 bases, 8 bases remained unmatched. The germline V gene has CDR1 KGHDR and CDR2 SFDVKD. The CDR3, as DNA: TGTGCCGCAGCTAGCGGGAGACGGACCGGGGAGCTGTTTTTT. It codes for CAAASGRRTGELFF.